A single sample is the source of the 8 T cell receptor beta chains below, sequenced in a study of breast tumors, draining lymph nodes, adjacent tissues. TCRdb passed the multiplex PCR reads through MiXCR, listing each CDR3 protein once. The repertoire holds 20,000 to 25,000 distinct CDR3 sequences, with roughly 40% as singletons. Sequenced input: breast tumor tissue. The source of these receptors is a female donor with breast cancer. Some clones in this sample may be carry-over from other donors' samples.

By its share, this clonotype is medium-sized. The chain has TRBV20-1 and TRBJ2-3; D is possibly TRBD1 or TRBD2 (5 bases each). V was clipped by 6 bases and J by 3 bases, with 13 bases between them. Germline values: CDR1 DFQATT, CDR2 SNEGSKA (reference sequence). This CDR3 spans 13 amino acids. CDR3 nucleotide sequence: TGCAGTGCAACGAAGGGACGAACAGATACGCAGTATTTT. This codes for CSATKGRTDTQYF.

This clonotype was found many times. This chain uses TRBV7-9 with TRBJ2-1; the match to TRBD1 covers 10 bases. Germline loops: CDR1 SEHNR, CDR2 FQNEAQ (reference sequence). The trim removed 5 bases at V and 5 bases at J, leaving 9 bases unmatched. The CDR3 is made up of 16 amino acids. The CDR3 reads CASSRATGQGNNEQFF. The CDR3, as DNA: TGTGCCAGCAGCCGAGCCACGGGACAGGGGAACAATGAGCAGTTCTTC.

This clonotype was seen a few times. This chain joins TRBV6-5 and TRBJ2-7; 7 bases align to TRBD1. The CDR3 has 13 residues. Losses at the gene ends were 10 bases for V and 3 bases for J; bases not matched to a gene: 9. The V gene's germline CDR1 is MNHEY and CDR2 SVGAGI. In DNA form, the CDR3 reads TGTGCCATTACCCCCGGACAGGTCTACGAGCAGTACTTC. This codes for CAITPGQVYEQYF.

This rearrangement joins TRBV20-1 to TRBJ1-5, with D perhaps matching TRBD1 (5 bases). Trimming removed 2 bases from V and 7 bases from J, with 15 bases in between. CDR1 DFQATT and CDR2 SNEGSKA come from the germline V gene (reference sequence). The CDR3 is 14 residues long. The CDR3 sequence is CSARWGSEGQPQHF. The DNA of the CDR3 is TGCAGTGCTAGATGGGGTTCGGAGGGGCAGCCCCAGCATTTT.

This clonotype is labeled medium-sized (0.01 to 0.1%). The chain links TRBV24-1 to TRBJ1-4, with a weak D call TRBD1 (6 bases). V was shortened by 4 bases and J by 8 bases, with 19 bases between the two germline ends. This CDR3 contains 16 residues. CDR1 and CDR2 (germline): KGHDR, SFDVKD. The CDR3 spells CATSEGRQATREKLFF. The CDR3 nucleotides read TGTGCCACCAGTGAGGGAAGACAGGCGACTCGGGAAAAACTGTTTTTT.

In this sample, this clonotype turned up many times. The genes are TRBV24-1 and TRBJ2-4; 8 bases fit TRBD1. CDR1 and CDR2 from the germline V gene are KGHDR and SFDVKD. The CDR3 length is 15 residues. V lost 3 bases and J lost 6; bases outside the gene matches: 6. The CDR3 nucleotides are TGTGCCACCAGTGATCTGCGACAGGGGCCAAACATTCAGTACTTC. This gives the protein CATSDLRQGPNIQYF.

V and J are TRBV10-3 and TRBJ1-1, with D possibly TRBD1 on 6 matching bases. V was trimmed by 2 bases and J by 8 bases, leaving 15 bases between them. CDR1 and CDR2 from the germline V gene are ENHRY and SYGVKD. The CDR3 is 14 amino acids. CDR3 DNA: TGTGCCATCAGTGAGCCCTCCGGGACATTCGAAGCTTTCTTT. It is translated as CAISEPSGTFEAFF.

V and J are TRBV5-1 and TRBJ1-1, with D hard to call. Germline V gene data show CDR1 as SGHRS and CDR2 as YFSETQ. Trimming stripped 0 bases from V and 1 base from J, with 10 bases between. This CDR3 contains 15 residues. The CDR3 reads CASSLDGRTNTEAFF. The CDR3 DNA reads TGCGCCAGCAGCTTGGATGGACGGACGAACACTGAAGCTTTCTTT.